This entry lists 17 T cell receptor beta chains sequenced from one sample in a study of blood T cell repertoires in COVID-19. Generated by immunoSEQ multiplex PCR, the TCRdb table keeps only in-frame clones and is missing some. The sample has approximately 200,000 clones, about 85% seen once; the top ten hold about 17%. The sequenced sample was PBMCs or T cells enriched from blood (not recorded which). Receptor source: a man in his forties who had recovered from COVID-19.

This clone was seen just once. The chain links TRBV12-3 or TRBV12-4 to TRBJ1-1; the D is unclear. The CDR3 has 11 residues. V shed 6 bases and J shed 2 bases, with 4 bases lying between them. The CDR3 region has the DNA TGTGCCAGCAGGGCTAACACTGAAGCTTTCTTT. It translates to CASRANTEAFF.

The rearrangement uses TRBV24-1 and TRBJ1-2; the D gene is possibly TRBD1 (5 bases). Germline CDR1 is KGHDR and CDR2 is SFDVKD. The CDR3 runs to 15 residues. Trimming removed 9 bases at V and 1 base at J, with 17 bases between. The DNA of the CDR3 is TGTGCCACCTACGGACACCTCGAATATAACTATGGCTACACCTTC. As protein: CATYGHLEYNYGYTF.

The chain combines TRBV9 with TRBJ2-3; 8 bases line up with TRBD2. This CDR3 contains 16 residues. After removal of 4 bases from V and 4 bases from J, the junction contained 11 bases not matched to a gene. CDR1 and CDR2 from the germline V gene are SGDLS and YYNGEE. This chain's CDR3 is CASSPYLAGRADTQYF. CDR3 sequence (DNA): TGTGCCAGCAGCCCTTACTTAGCGGGAAGGGCAGATACGCAGTATTTT.

The chain couples TRBV27 to TRBJ2-7; a weak D match, TRBD1 (6 bases). Trimming removed 5 bases at V and 2 bases at J, with 10 bases between. Germline lookup yields CDR1 MNHEY and CDR2 SMNVEV (reference sequence). CDR3 length equals 13 residues. CDR3 protein: CASSQGWTYEQYF. CDR3 bases: TGTGCCAGCAGTCAGGGGTGGACCTACGAGCAGTACTTC.

The DNA of the CDR3 is TGCAGCGCTGACGGGACAACTATTGAAGCTTTCTTT. Its translation: CSADGTTIEAFF. The chain carries TRBV29-1 and TRBJ1-1, with D perhaps TRBD1 (6 bases). Germline-derived CDR1 and CDR2 are SQVTM and ANQGSEA. This CDR3 has 12 residues. V lost 7 bases, J lost 7 bases, and 16 bases lay in between.

This clone showed up just a few times. The chain is built from TRBV5-1 and TRBJ2-1; 8 bases are a match to TRBD1. J was trimmed by 4 bases and V by 2 bases; bases with no gene match: 2. CDR1 and CDR2 from the germline V gene are SGHRS and YFSETQ. CDR3 size: 14 residues. CDR3 DNA sequence: TGCGCCAGCAGCTTACAGGGGGAATACAATGAGCAGTTCTTC. It codes for CASSLQGEYNEQFF. The full variable domain, rest sourced from reference TRBV5-1 and TRBJ2-1, is KAGVTQTPRYLIKTRGQQVTLSCSPISGHRSVSWYQQTPGQGLQFLFEYFSETQRNKGNFPGRFSGRQFSNSRSEMNVSTLELGDSALYLCASSLQGEYNEQFFGPGTRLTVL.

This clone was seen a handful of times. The chain joins TRBV28 to TRBJ1-2; weak D call: TRBD1 (6 bases). Germline V gene data show CDR1 as MDHEN and CDR2 as SYDVKM. This CDR3 has 20 residues. The V end lost 7 bases, the J end lost 5 bases, and 35 bases lay between the germline ends. The CDR3 protein is CASTTIGRQTTDSSRYGYTF. CDR3 nucleotide sequence: TGTGCCAGCACCACTATAGGGAGACAGACCACGGACAGTTCTCGATATGGCTACACCTTC.

The CDR3 reads CASSQENRVAEAFF. As DNA, the CDR3 is TGTGCCAGCAGCCAAGAAAACAGGGTGGCTGAAGCTTTCTTT. The chain links TRBV14 to TRBJ1-1; the D gene is possibly TRBD1 (6 bases). Trimming pared 0 bases from V and 6 bases from J, leaving 11 bases between. Germline loops: CDR1 SGHDN, CDR2 FVKESK. CDR3 size: 14 residues.

This chain uses TRBV25-1 with TRBJ1-1; D gene uncertain. V was clipped by 3 bases and J by 1 base, with 15 bases between them. This CDR3 contains 16 residues. The germline gives CDR1 MGHDK, CDR2 SYGVNS. The CDR3 here is CASSDATRGSNTEAFF. In nucleotides, the CDR3 is TGTGCCAGCAGTGACGCGACTCGTGGCTCGAACACTGAAGCTTTCTTT.

This clone was counted only a few times. This chain connects TRBV3-1 (or the pseudogene TRBV3-2) to TRBJ2-2, with 9 bases matching TRBD1. This CDR3 spans 18 amino acids. Germline CDR1 LGHDT, CDR2 YNNKEL (reference sequence). Trimming cost V 1 base and J 8 bases; bases outside gene matches: 14. CDR3 protein: CASSQVPPGQGLSGELFF. The CDR3 bases are TGTGCCAGCAGCCAAGTTCCTCCGGGACAGGGTTTGTCAGGGGAGCTGTTTTTT.

This clone was detected only a few times. The chain is built from TRBV19 and TRBJ1-4; D not certain. The germline V gene encodes CDR1 LNHDA and CDR2 SQIVND (reference sequence). V was clipped by 7 bases and J by 1 base, with 16 bases between them. The CDR3 has 16 amino acids. CDR3 DNA sequence: TGTGCCAGTACCCATTGGGAGGAAGGAACTAATGAAAAACTGTTTTTT. It is translated as CASTHWEEGTNEKLFF.

The chain couples TRBV3-1 (or the pseudogene TRBV3-2) to TRBJ2-1; 7 bases align to TRBD2. V was clipped by 2 bases and J by 10 bases; unmatched bases: 2. The CDR3 extends over 12 amino acids. Germline assignment: CDR1 LGHDT and CDR2 YNNKEL (reference sequence). In DNA, the CDR3 is TGTGCCAGCAGCCAACCCGGGAGGGAGCAGTTCTTC. This encodes CASSQPGREQFF.

This rearrangement joins TRBV11-2 to TRBJ2-4; D gene ambiguous. The CDR3 loop spans 13 amino acids. The V end was cut by 4 bases, the J end by 6 bases, with 10 bases between. CDR1 and CDR2 from the germline V gene are SGHAT and FQNNGV. CDR3 residues: CASSSGYPNIQYF. DNA for the CDR3: TGTGCCAGCAGCTCCGGGTATCCAAACATTCAGTACTTC. Using reference TRBV11-2 and TRBJ2-4 for the parts outside the CDR3, the full variable domain is EAGVAQSPRYKIIEKRQSVAFWCNPISGHATLYWYQQILGQGPKLLIQFQNNGVVDDSQLPKDRFSAERLKGVDSTLKIQPAKLEDSAVYLCASSSGYPNIQYFGAGTRLSVL.

The gene calls are TRBV5-1 and TRBJ2-7; 8 bases line up with TRBD1. Germline loops: CDR1 SGHRS, CDR2 YFSETQ. The trim removed 0 bases at V and 4 bases at J, leaving 3 bases unmatched. The CDR3 has 14 residues. The CDR3 DNA is TGCGCCAGCAGCTTGGCAGGGGGCGATTACGAGCAGTACTTC. It translates to CASSLAGGDYEQYF.

This clone showed up just a few times. The rearrangement uses TRBV5-4 and TRBJ1-2, with TRBD1 matching over 7 bases. The CDR3 consists of 14 residues. V lost 2 bases and J lost 1; bases outside the gene matches: 2. Looked up from germline, CDR1 is SGHNT and CDR2 is YYREEE (reference sequence). The CDR3 sequence is CASSFPGGNYGYTF. The DNA of the CDR3 is TGTGCCAGCAGCTTTCCAGGGGGTAACTATGGCTACACCTTC.

This clone was picked up one time. This chain links TRBV2 with TRBJ2-3; perhaps TRBD1 as D (5 bases). V was cut by 2 bases and J by 1 base, with 13 bases left in between. CDR3 length: 16 residues. CDR1 SNHLY and CDR2 FYNNEI come from the germline V gene. The CDR3 sequence: CASSERGRAGTDTQYF. In nucleotides, the CDR3 is TGTGCCAGCAGTGAACGAGGCAGGGCCGGCACAGATACGCAGTATTTT.

The rearrangement uses TRBV14 and TRBJ2-7, with 8 positions matching TRBD1. This CDR3 spans 14 amino acids. Trimming at V came to 2 bases and at J to 3 bases, leaving 3 bases not matched to a gene. CDR1 is SGHDN, CDR2 FVKESK, per germline. Written as DNA, the CDR3 is TGTGCCAGCAGCCAAACGGACAGGGACTACGAGCAGTACTTC. Amino acids: CASSQTDRDYEQYF. The full variable domain, its missing parts supplied by reference TRBV14 and TRBJ2-7, is EAGVTQFPSHSVIEKGQTVTLRCDPISGHDNLYWYRRVMGKEIKFLLHFVKESKQDESGMPNNRFLAERTGGTYSTLKVQPAELEDSGVYFCASSQTDRDYEQYFGPGTRLTVT.